Here is one TCR beta chain with its context. Its antigen is undetermined. V was pared by 7 bases and J by 4 bases, with 5 bases of the junction left unmatched. Germline loops: CDR1 MGHDK, CDR2 SYGVNS. The CDR3 is made up of 13 amino acids. This entry is derived from a study of shared clonotypes between healthy human individuals. Across the study: CD4 naive and CD4 memory each took three plates per donor, while CD8 naive took two and CD8 memory one. Overall study results and limits: The study generally estimated greater richness for naive than memory subsets.

CD45RO negativity and positive selection for CCR7 defined naive CD8 cells, a population that excluded terminally differentiated effector memory CD45RA+ cells. Using immunoSEQ multiplex PCR, the repertoire was profiled, and TCRdb retains in-frame clones only, with some absent. Among about 2 million clones listed, just under 95% were seen once. The rearrangement links TRBV25-1 to TRBJ1-1; TRBD1 matches at 8 bases. The sample was naive CD8+ T cells sorted from blood. The sequence was collected from a man aged 18-30 years in good health. CDR3 DNA sequence: TGTGCCAGCACCAGGGGGCTGGCCACTGAAGCTTTCTTT. Translated: CASTRGLATEAFF. Drawing the rest from reference TRBV25-1 and TRBJ1-1, the complete variable domain is EADIYQTPRYLVIGTGKKITLECSQTMGHDKMYWYQQDPGMELHLIHYSYGVNSTEKGDLSSESTVSRIRTEHFPLTLESARPSHTSQYLCASTRGLATEAFFGQGTRLTVV.